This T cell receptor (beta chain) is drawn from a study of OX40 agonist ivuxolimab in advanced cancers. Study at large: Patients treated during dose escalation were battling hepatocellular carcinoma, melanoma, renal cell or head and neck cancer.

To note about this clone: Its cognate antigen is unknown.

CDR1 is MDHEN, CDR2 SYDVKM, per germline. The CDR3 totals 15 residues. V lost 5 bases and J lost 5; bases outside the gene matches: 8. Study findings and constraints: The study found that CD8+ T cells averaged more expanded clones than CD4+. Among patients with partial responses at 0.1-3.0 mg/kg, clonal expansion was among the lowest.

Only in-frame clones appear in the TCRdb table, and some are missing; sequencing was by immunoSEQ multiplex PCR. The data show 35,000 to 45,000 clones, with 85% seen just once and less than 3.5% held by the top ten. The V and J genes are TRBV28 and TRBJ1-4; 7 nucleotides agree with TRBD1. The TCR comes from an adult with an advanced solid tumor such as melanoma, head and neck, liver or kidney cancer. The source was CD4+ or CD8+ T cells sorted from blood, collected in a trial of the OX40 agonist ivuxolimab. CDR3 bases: TGTGCCAGCAGTGCCAGACAGGGACTAAATGAAAAACTGTTTTTT. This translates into CASSARQGLNEKLFF.